This TCR beta chain was observed in a study of blood T cell repertoires in COVID-19. Looking at the study overall: Sources were T cells, B-cell-depleted T cells, or PBMCs; the material itself was cDNA or gDNA.

Source study methods: Nucleated cell counts were estimated from reference gene primer amplification. Produced via immunoSEQ multiplex PCR; TCRdb's table is partial and in-frame only. V and J calls and clone size are those listed in that table; D and trimming were worked out from the DNA. In the table there are over 30,000 clones, around 77% of which are singletons. CDR3 length equals 14 residues. Trimming took 7 bases from V and 2 from J, leaving 15 bases between them. Germline V lookup: CDR1 SNHLY, CDR2 FYNNEI. The sequenced material came from peripheral blood. The genes are TRBV2 and TRBJ2-7; a weak D match, TRBD1 (5 bases). The sequence derives from a man aged 80 or over with active or convalescent COVID-19. The CDR3 DNA follows: TGTGCCAGCACCGAAGGGGTCGGTACCTACGAGCAGTACTTC. It codes for CASTEGVGTYEQYF.